This TCR beta chain came from a study of control samples from healthy donors and cancer patients. This clone was counted only a few times. The CDR3 is 19 amino acids. V gave up 0 bases and J gave up 8 bases, with 26 bases separating them. Looked up from germline, CDR1 is LGHDT and CDR2 is YNNKEL (reference sequence). Profiling relied on immunoSEQ multiplex PCR, and the TCRdb table lists in-frame clones only, not all of them. The table has 160,000 or so clones, about 90% seen once. The chain couples TRBV3-1 (or the pseudogene TRBV3-2) to TRBJ2-1, with D perhaps TRBD1 or TRBD2 (6 bases each). The sequencing input was blood. This sequence originates from a woman aged 25 to 39 in good health. This chain's CDR3 is CASSQDGQRGTYTIDEQFF. For the CDR3, the DNA is TGTGCCAGCAGCCAAGATGGACAGAGGGGGACTTACACAATCGATGAGCAGTTCTTC.